A single sample gave rise to the 15 T cell receptor beta chains below, sequenced in a study of Graves' ophthalmopathy and Graves' hyperthyroidism. RNA served as the template for amplifying TCR beta CDR3 regions. Following a first-round RT-PCR that used HTBI primers, a second-round multiplex PCR was carried out. TCRdb used MiXCR to reprocess the multiplex PCR reads, holding one entry per CDR3 protein. The table has over a million distinct CDR3 sequences, 35% to 45% seen once; the top ten hold 11%. The sequencing input was peripheral blood or thyroid tissue (not recorded which). The origin of the receptors is an adult man with Graves' hyperthyroidism.

The rearrangement links TRBV19 to TRBJ1-5; D call uncertain. The ends were cut back, 9 bases at V and 5 bases at J, with 17 bases in the middle. Germline CDR1 LNHDA, CDR2 SQIVND (reference sequence). CDR3 length: 14 residues. CDR3 amino acids: CASPPGIWYQPQHF. The CDR3 coding sequence is TGTGCCAGCCCTCCGGGCATATGGTATCAGCCCCAGCATTTT. Full variable domain (missing parts from reference TRBV19 and TRBJ1-5): DGGITQSPKYLFRKEGQNVTLSCEQNLNHDAMYWYRQDPGQGLRLIYYSQIVNDFQKGDIAEGYSVSREKKESFPLTVTSAQKNPTAFYLCASPPGIWYQPQHFGDGTRLSIL.

The chain employs TRBV10-2 and TRBJ1-2, with a possible D match to TRBD1 (5 bases). The germline V and J ends were trimmed by 2 bases and 3 bases, with 10 bases remaining between them. Germline CDR1 and CDR2: WSHSY and SAAADI. This CDR3 comprises 14 residues. CDR3 protein: CASSEPGLDYGYTF. The CDR3 nucleotides read TGCGCCAGCAGTGAGCCGGGACTGGACTATGGCTACACCTTC.

The chain recombines TRBV6-5 with TRBJ1-1, with 7 bases fitting TRBD1. Germline lookup yields CDR1 MNHEY and CDR2 SVGAGI. This CDR3 comprises 14 residues. Germline trimming cut 6 bases from V and 4 bases from J; bases unmatched to any gene: 8. CDR3 coding DNA: TGTGCCAGCAGCCGCTATACAGGGGCCACTGAAGCTTTCTTT. It yields the protein CASSRYTGATEAFF.

Of note for this clonotype: Possible read error: a much larger clone is one base away. The gene calls are TRBV7-9 and TRBJ2-5; tentatively, D is TRBD1 (5 bases). Per germline, CDR1 SEHNR and CDR2 FQNEAQ (reference sequence). The CDR3 spans 15 residues. Here the CDR3 reads CASSPDTGPQETQYF. The DNA for the CDR3 is TGCGCCAGCAGCCCAGATACAGGACCCCAAGAGACCCAGTACTTC.

The rearrangement joins TRBV7-3 to TRBJ2-3, with D perhaps TRBD1 or TRBD2 (5 bases each). Trimming shortened V by 5 bases and J by 2 bases, and 8 bases separated the two germline ends. CDR1 SGHTA and CDR2 FQGTGA come from the germline V gene. This CDR3 is 13 amino acids long. CDR3 DNA: TGTGCCAGCAGCCGGGACCACACAGATACGCAGTATTTT. This gives the protein CASSRDHTDTQYF.

This clonotype was seen only a few times. The chain joins TRBV20-1 to TRBJ1-2, with 7 positions matching TRBD1. Trimming cost V 4 bases and J 5 bases; bases outside gene matches: 10. This CDR3 has 14 residues. In germline, CDR1 is DFQATT, CDR2 SNEGSKA (reference sequence). CDR3 bases: TGCAGTGCTAACGCGGGGACAGTACGTTATGGCTACACCTTC. Its translation is CSANAGTVRYGYTF.

Concerning this clonotype: At one of its ends the junction is not consistent with the germline gene, which may arise from a read error. The J gene is TRBJ1-2, the V gene TRBV10-3; 7 bases are shared with TRBD1. This CDR3 comprises 17 residues. Germline loops: CDR1 ENHRY, CDR2 SYGVKD. The CDR3 DNA follows: TGTGCCAGCAGTGGCCCTTGGGACAGCGAGACGGGTTGTGGCTACACCTTC. Protein sequence: CASSGPWDSETGCGYTF.

This clonotype was seen repeatedly, ten times or more. The rearrangement links TRBV7-2 to TRBJ2-6; tentatively, D is TRBD2 (5 bases). V shed 3 bases and J shed 0 bases, with 15 bases lying between them. Germline V gene sequence: CDR1 SGHTA, CDR2 FQGNSA. This CDR3 region has 18 residues. CDR3 sequence: CASSFGVVRRSGANVLTF. The CDR3 region has the DNA TGTGCCAGCAGCTTCGGGGTAGTTCGCCGCTCTGGGGCCAACGTCCTGACTTTC.

This chain links TRBV20-1 with TRBJ2-3; TRBD2 matches 8 bases. CDR3 length: 15 residues. Per germline, CDR1 DFQATT and CDR2 SNEGSKA (reference sequence). The ends lost 6 bases at V and 1 base at J; junction bases unmatched: 9. The CDR3 sequence is CSAGSGAARTDTQYF. The CDR3 nucleotides are TGCAGTGCCGGTAGCGGGGCGGCGCGCACAGATACGCAGTATTTT.

The table lists this clonotype with a few counts. The chain couples TRBV29-1 to TRBJ2-2; D may correspond to TRBD1 or TRBD2 (5 bases each). Looked up from germline, CDR1 is SQVTM and CDR2 is ANQGSEA. V dropped 7 bases and J dropped 8 bases, with 20 bases sitting between them. This CDR3 spans 14 amino acids. CDR3: CSGAGTPGTGELFF. The CDR3 DNA reads as TGCAGCGGTGCCGGGACCCCAGGTACTGGGGAGCTGTTTTTT.

V and J are TRBV6-5 and TRBJ2-7; 8 bases agree with TRBD2. The CDR3 runs 13 residues. CDR1 and CDR2 (germline): MNHEY, SVGAGI. V gave up 10 bases and J gave up 2 bases; unmatched junction bases: 7. The DNA of the CDR3 is TGTGCCACCGCGCCGGGGGGGGCCTACGAGCAGTACTTC. It specifies CATAPGGAYEQYF.

In DNA form, the CDR3 reads TGTGCCACCCGGACAGGGAATCACGGGGGTTCACCCCTCCACTTT. It specifies CATRTGNHGGSPLHF. The chain is built from TRBV25-1 and TRBJ1-6, with 8 bases aligning to TRBD1. The CDR3 sequence is 15 residues long. The junction had 14 bases not matched to a gene; V was cut back by 10 bases and J by 9 bases. Looked up from germline, CDR1 is MGHDK and CDR2 is SYGVNS.

This clonotype was counted at least ten times. The rearrangement links TRBV7-8 to TRBJ1-1; no clear D gene. The CDR3 sequence is 14 residues long. Germline V CDR1 and CDR2: SGHVS, FQNEAQ. V lost 3 bases and J lost 4, with 12 bases in between. CDR3 nucleotides: TGTGCCAGCAGCTTCTCAACCGTGGGCACTGAAGCTTTCTTT. Translated, it gives CASSFSTVGTEAFF.

This clonotype was counted between two and nine times. The chain has TRBV20-1 and TRBJ1-5, with D perhaps matching TRBD1 (5 bases). Trimming took off 0 bases at V and 4 bases at J, with 13 bases between the two ends. CDR3 size: 15 residues. CDR1 is DFQATT, CDR2 SNEGSKA, per germline (reference sequence). This chain's CDR3 is CSARDFAQGNQPQHF. Written as DNA, the CDR3 is TGCAGTGCTAGAGATTTCGCCCAGGGTAATCAGCCCCAGCATTTT.

Regarding this clonotype: A read error may produce the germline difference seen at one junction end. J is TRBJ1-2 and V is TRBV2; D possibly corresponds to TRBD1 (6 bases). The CDR3 runs to 14 residues. Germline CDR1 is SNHLY and CDR2 is FYNNEI. As DNA, the CDR3 is TGTGCCAGCAGTGATCAGGGGCTGAATTATGGCTGCACCTTC. This gives the protein CASSDQGLNYGCTF.